These 20 T cell receptor beta chains came from one sample sequenced in a study of blood T cell repertoires in COVID-19. Repertoires were generated with immunoSEQ multiplex PCR, while TCRdb's copy carries only in-frame clones and drops some. Among some 200,000 clones listed, 85% to 90% were seen once. What was sequenced was peripheral blood. All receptors derive from a woman aged 70-85 years with acute or convalescent COVID-19.

The rearrangement links TRBV9 to TRBJ1-3, with a tentative D call TRBD1 (5 bases). In germline, CDR1 is SGDLS, CDR2 YYNGEE. V dropped 3 bases and J dropped 1 base, with 17 bases sitting between them. The CDR3 is made up of 17 amino acids. The CDR3 DNA sequence: TGTGCCAGCAGCGCTCGGGGGTCGGAAGTGTCTGGAAACACCATATATTTT. This sequence encodes CASSARGSEVSGNTIYF. Full variable domain (missing parts from reference TRBV9 and TRBJ1-3): DSGVTQTPKHLITATGQRVTLRCSPRSGDLSVYWYQQSLDQGLQFLIQYYNGEERAKGNILERFSAQQFPDLHSELNLSSLELGDSALYFCASSARGSEVSGNTIYFGEGSWLTVV.

This clone has a single count. The chain recombines TRBV5-5 with TRBJ1-2; 8 bases are a match to TRBD1. The germline V gene has CDR1 SGHKS and CDR2 YYEKEE (reference sequence). Unmatched junction bases numbered 9, after V lost 3 bases and J lost 5 bases. The length of the CDR3 is 15 residues. CDR3 sequence (DNA): TGTGCCAGCAGCTGGGGACAGGCGGACTATTATGGCTACACCTTC. This codes for CASSWGQADYYGYTF. Full variable domain (missing parts from reference TRBV5-5 and TRBJ1-2): DAGVTQSPTHLIKTRGQQVTLRCSPISGHKSVSWYQQVLGQGPQFIFQYYEKEERGRGNFPDRFSARQFPNYSSELNVNALLLGDSALYLCASSWGQADYYGYTFGSGTRLTVV.

The genes are TRBV5-1 and TRBJ1-2; 7 nucleotides match TRBD1. CDR1 is SGHRS, CDR2 YFSETQ, per germline. Unmatched junction bases numbered 3, after V lost 2 bases and J lost 2 bases. The CDR3 consists of 14 residues. Here the CDR3 DNA reads TGCGCCAGCAGCTTACCGGGACAGAACTATGGCTACACCTTC. Protein product: CASSLPGQNYGYTF.

The V and J genes are TRBV19 and TRBJ1-1, with 10 bases lining up with TRBD1. This CDR3 is built from 17 residues. Germline lookup yields CDR1 LNHDA and CDR2 SQIVND (reference sequence). V trimming: 5 bases; J trimming: 8 bases; junction bases outside the gene matches: 17. The DNA for the CDR3 is TGTGCCAGTAGTTCGCGGCATCTGGACAGGGGGATCCGAGAAGCTTTCTTT. This gives the protein CASSSRHLDRGIREAFF.

V usage is TRBV6-1 and J usage is TRBJ1-4, with TRBD1 matching 7 bases. This CDR3 region has 15 residues. From germline, CDR1 is MNHNS and CDR2 SASEGT. The V segment lost 0 bases and the J segment 7 bases; nucleotides outside the gene matches: 5. The CDR3 DNA sequence: TGTGCCAGCAGTGAAGCTCCAGGGGGGCCTGAAAAACTGTTTTTT. Residues: CASSEAPGGPEKLFF.

This chain uses TRBV2 with TRBJ2-7; TRBD2 is a possible D gene (5 bases). V lost 6 bases and J lost 6, with 18 bases in between. The CDR3 contains 14 residues. The germline V gene has CDR1 SNHLY and CDR2 FYNNEI. Here the CDR3 reads CASSVRVGVSEQYF. Here the CDR3 DNA reads TGTGCCAGCAGCGTTAGGGTCGGGGTATCCGAGCAGTACTTC.

The J gene is TRBJ1-5, the V gene TRBV12-3 or TRBV12-4; 8 bases fit TRBD1. The CDR3 has 13 residues. With 6 bases clipped from V and 7 bases from J, the junction kept 5 bases outside the gene matches. CDR3 residues: CASRWGQAQPQHF. In DNA form, the CDR3 reads TGTGCCAGCAGATGGGGACAGGCCCAGCCCCAGCATTTT.

V gene TRBV5-1 combines with J gene TRBJ2-2; TRBD1 matches at 8 bases. The germline gives CDR1 SGHRS, CDR2 YFSETQ. Unmatched junction bases numbered 10, after V lost 3 bases and J lost 6 bases. CDR3 length: 16 amino acids. Written as DNA, the CDR3 is TGCGCCAGCAGCTACGGACAGGGCCGGGACGCCGGGGAGCTGTTTTTT. Residues: CASSYGQGRDAGELFF.

CDR3 sequence (DNA): TGTGCCAGCAATCGACAGGGACGCTATGGCTACACCTTC. Translating it yields CASNRQGRYGYTF. V is TRBV6-5 and J is TRBJ1-2, with 7 bases that match TRBD1. Trimming took 7 bases from V and 4 from J; bases not matched to a gene: 6. The CDR3 totals 13 residues. Germline-derived CDR1 and CDR2 are MNHEY and SVGAGI.

The chain uses TRBV3-1 (or the pseudogene TRBV3-2) and TRBJ2-1, with a weak D call TRBD2 (6 bases). The germline V gene has CDR1 LGHDT and CDR2 YNNKEL (reference sequence). The CDR3 loop spans 17 amino acids. Between the trimmed V and J ends, which lost 0 bases and 3 bases, there was a span of 15 bases. Here the CDR3 DNA reads TGTGCCAGCAGCCAAGATCGGGCGGGACCCCACTACAATGAGCAGTTCTTC. It yields the protein CASSQDRAGPHYNEQFF.

The chain combines TRBV19 with TRBJ2-2; D is uncertain. The length of the CDR3 is 14 residues. Germline V lookup: CDR1 LNHDA, CDR2 SQIVND (reference sequence). Trimming stripped 1 base from V and 0 bases from J, with 3 bases between. This chain's CDR3 is CASSIVANTGELFF. The CDR3 region has the DNA TGTGCCAGTAGTATAGTAGCGAACACCGGGGAGCTGTTTTTT.

The rearrangement links TRBV11-3 to TRBJ2-2; TRBD1 might be the D (6 bases). With 3 bases removed from V and 5 bases from J, the gap between germline ends came to 10 bases. CDR1 is SGHNT, CDR2 YENEEA, per germline. This CDR3 is built from 14 residues. CDR3 bases: TGTGCCAGCAGCTTTAGTAGGGGGACCGGGGAGCTGTTTTTT. Residues: CASSFSRGTGELFF. Full variable domain (missing parts from reference TRBV11-3 and TRBJ2-2): EAGVVQSPRYKIIEKKQPVAFWCNPISGHNTLYWYLQNLGQGPELLIRYENEEAVDDSQLPKDRFSAERLKGVDSTLKIQPAELGDSAVYLCASSFSRGTGELFFGEGSRLTVL.

The chain employs TRBV29-1 and TRBJ1-2; D is unresolved. Trimming shortened V by 4 bases and J by 6 bases, and 9 bases separated the two germline ends. The CDR3 is 11 residues long. Germline V gives CDR1 SQVTM, CDR2 ANQGSEA. CDR3 amino acids: CSVGPPDGYTF. The CDR3 nucleotides are TGCAGCGTTGGTCCCCCTGATGGCTACACCTTC. Filled out from reference TRBV29-1 and TRBJ1-2, the complete variable domain reads SAVISQKPSRDICQRGTSLTIQCQVDSQVTMMFWYRQQPGQSLTLIATANQGSEATYESGFVIDKFPISRPNLTFSTLTVSNMSPEDSSIYLCSVGPPDGYTFGSGTRLTVV.

CDR3 residues: CASSLDNIPRGAFF. The DNA for the CDR3 is TGTGCCAGCAGTTTGGACAATATCCCGCGGGGAGCTTTCTTT. This chain joins TRBV28 and TRBJ1-1, with D perhaps matching TRBD1 (5 bases). This CDR3 region has 14 residues. Germline V lookup: CDR1 MDHEN, CDR2 SYDVKM. Trimming pared 3 bases from V and 10 bases from J, leaving 18 bases between.

The J gene is TRBJ2-1, the V gene TRBV19; no firm D call. V lost 5 bases to trimming and J lost 3 bases, with 17 bases between them. Germline loops: CDR1 LNHDA, CDR2 SQIVND (reference sequence). This CDR3 comprises 16 residues. In DNA form, the CDR3 reads TGTGCCAGTAGTTTCAAATCGCTATTAAACTACAATGAGCAGTTCTTC. This translates into CASSFKSLLNYNEQFF.

As to this clone: Other DNA sequences in this specimen translate into the identical CDR3. The chain recombines TRBV18 with TRBJ1-1; no clear D. V was cut by 3 bases and J by 8 bases, with 13 bases left in between. The CDR3 loop spans 13 amino acids. Germline V gene lookup returns CDR1 KGHSH and CDR2 LQKENI. The CDR3 region has the DNA TGTGCCAGCTCACCTTCCGGGGAGACAGAAGCTTTCTTT. Encoded protein: CASSPSGETEAFF.

The genes are TRBV6-1 and TRBJ2-2, with 9 bases lining up with TRBD2. J lost 1 base, V lost 7 bases, and 10 bases had no gene match. The CDR3 has 17 residues. Germline lookup yields CDR1 MNHNS and CDR2 SASEGT. The CDR3 DNA sequence: TGTGCCAGCACTGAGCGCCTAGCGGGATGGAACACCGGGGAGCTGTTTTTT. It yields the protein CASTERLAGWNTGELFF.

J is TRBJ2-2 and V is TRBV6-2 or TRBV6-3; tentative D call: TRBD1 (5 bases). This CDR3 contains 14 residues. CDR1 is MNHEY, CDR2 SVGEGT, per germline. Trimming removed 3 bases from V and 3 bases from J, with 8 bases in between. CDR3 protein: CASSYLGHTGELFF. CDR3 bases: TGTGCCAGCAGTTATCTGGGGCACACCGGGGAGCTGTTTTTT.

This chain uses TRBV6-6 with TRBJ1-1; 9 bases map to TRBD1. This CDR3 is 14 amino acids long. Germline V CDR1 and CDR2: MNHNY, SVGAGI (reference sequence). The J segment lost 6 bases and the V segment lost 6 bases, leaving 8 bases of the junction unmatched. CDR3 nucleotides: TGTGCCAGCAGCCGACAGGGGGTTTTGTCTGAAGCTTTCTTT. Amino acid sequence: CASSRQGVLSEAFF.

This clone has only one observation. Here the CDR3 DNA reads TGCGCCAGCAGCTCTCGGGAGGCCCAAGATACGCAGTATTTT. Translation gives CASSSREAQDTQYF. The chain employs TRBV4-3 and TRBJ2-3, with 7 bases matching TRBD2. From germline, CDR1 is LGHNA and CDR2 YSLEER. CDR3 length equals 14 residues. V lost 5 bases and J lost 5; bases outside the gene matches: 7.